The entry below describes one T cell receptor (beta chain). This clone was observed once. The specificity of this receptor is unknown. One base away there is no much larger clone; base qualities are not given. The data stem from a study of blood T cell repertoires in COVID-19 (dated by TCRdb to about 2020). About the investigation overall: Samples covering the acute and convalescent phases of COVID-19 were provided by collaborators in the United States, Italy and Spain. The prospective study material was composed of cDNA or gDNA derived from T cells, B-cell-depleted T cells, or PBMCs. Where available, HLA class I and class II types were taken from metadata supplied by the sample provider and were not determined by assay-based typing. A freely available public database, intended as a resource for researchers studying the immune response to SARS-CoV-2, is where the repertoires were released. The dataset comprised deeply sampled blood TCRbeta repertoires from subjects exposed to, actively infected with, or recovered from COVID-19. The sample metadata nearly always contained a de-identified subject ID, COVID-19 status, age in years and sex. Samples came from the ongoing ImmuneRACE study (first 160 participants) plus 1,254 subjects from 6 global collaborators. Findings and caveats that apply to the study as a whole: The amount of clinical and demographic metadata varied by source and participant and was provided uncurated.

The immunoSEQ Assay, a bias-controlled multiplex PCR, was used to amplify TCRbeta CDR3 regions from genomic DNA. The study's own analysis went as follows. The number of nucleated cells in each sample was estimated from the amplification of reference gene primers within the assay. To quantify the absolute abundance of each unique TCRbeta CDR3 rearrangement, sequence reads were collapsed and filtered. For each sample, productive Simpson clonality was calculated as the square root of Simpson's diversity index over productive rearrangements. In its TCRdb copy, this immuneACCESS table keeps in-frame sequences only and misses some clones. Where compared with another copy, unresolved V genes explain less than half of these, and the others have no known cause. V and J calls and clone size are given by that table; D and trimming were obtained from the DNA. Within this sample are some 78,000 clones, with 75% to 90% of them counted one time only. Roughly 12% of the sample belongs to the ten largest clones.

The CDR1 and CDR2 encoded by the germline V gene are SQVTM and ANQGSEA. Including cysteine and phenylalanine, the CDR3 has 14 amino acids. The read is trimmed to its CDR3 DNA, 42 bases read in frame from base 1. V lost 6 bases and J lost 7 bases, and the count of bases not matched to a germline gene is 6. Collaborating institutions collected whole blood in K2EDTA tubes following their own protocols. For TCRbeta analysis, collaborators shipped samples in one of three forms: frozen whole blood, isolated PBMCs, or DNA extracted from either of those sample types. This sequence originates from an older man with active or convalescent COVID-19. Specimen: peripheral blood. The chain couples TRBV29-1 to TRBJ2-1, and TRBD2 aligns with 13 junction nucleotides. The nucleotide sequence reads as follows: TGCAGCGTAGCGGGACTAGCGGGGTCGAATGAGCAGTTCTTC. Translated, it reads CSVAGLAGSNEQFF.